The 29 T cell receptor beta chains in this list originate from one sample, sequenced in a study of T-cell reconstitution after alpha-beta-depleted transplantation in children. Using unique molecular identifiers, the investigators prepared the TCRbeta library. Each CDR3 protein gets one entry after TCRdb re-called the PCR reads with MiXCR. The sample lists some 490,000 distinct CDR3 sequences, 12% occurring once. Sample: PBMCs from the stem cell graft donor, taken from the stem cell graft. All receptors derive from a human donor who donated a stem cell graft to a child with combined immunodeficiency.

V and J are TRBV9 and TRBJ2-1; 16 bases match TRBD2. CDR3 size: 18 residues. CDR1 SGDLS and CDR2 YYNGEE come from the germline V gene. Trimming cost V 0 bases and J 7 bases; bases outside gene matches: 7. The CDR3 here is CASSVGGTSGRARNEQFF. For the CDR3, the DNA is TGTGCCAGCAGCGTAGGAGGGACTAGCGGGAGGGCCAGGAATGAGCAGTTCTTC.

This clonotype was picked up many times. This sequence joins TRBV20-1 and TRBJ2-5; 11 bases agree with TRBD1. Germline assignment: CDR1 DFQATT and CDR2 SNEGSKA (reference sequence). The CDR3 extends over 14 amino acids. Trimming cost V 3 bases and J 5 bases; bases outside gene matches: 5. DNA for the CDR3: TGCAGTGCTAGTGGACAGGGGGCAGGGGAGACCCAGTACTTC. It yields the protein CSASGQGAGETQYF.

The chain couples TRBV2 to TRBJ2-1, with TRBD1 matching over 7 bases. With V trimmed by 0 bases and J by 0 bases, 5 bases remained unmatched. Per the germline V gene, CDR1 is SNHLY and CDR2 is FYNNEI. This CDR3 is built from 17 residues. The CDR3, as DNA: TGTGCCAGCAGTGAAGCGCTTGGGACAGCCTCCTACAATGAGCAGTTCTTC. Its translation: CASSEALGTASYNEQFF.

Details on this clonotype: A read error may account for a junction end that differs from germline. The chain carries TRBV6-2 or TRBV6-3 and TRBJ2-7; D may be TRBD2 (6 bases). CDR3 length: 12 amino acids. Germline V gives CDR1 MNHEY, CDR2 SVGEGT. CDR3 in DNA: TGTGCCAGCAGTTACTTCCGCCGGGACTTCGACTTC. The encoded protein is CASSYFRRDFDF.

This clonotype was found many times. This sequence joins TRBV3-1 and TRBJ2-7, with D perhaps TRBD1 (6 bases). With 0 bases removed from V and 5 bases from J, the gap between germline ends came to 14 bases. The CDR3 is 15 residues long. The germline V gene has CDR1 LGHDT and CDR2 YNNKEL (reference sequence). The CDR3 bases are TGTGCCAGCAGCCAAGAGGGGGCCGCCGGGGACGAGCAGTACTTC. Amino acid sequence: CASSQEGAAGDEQYF.

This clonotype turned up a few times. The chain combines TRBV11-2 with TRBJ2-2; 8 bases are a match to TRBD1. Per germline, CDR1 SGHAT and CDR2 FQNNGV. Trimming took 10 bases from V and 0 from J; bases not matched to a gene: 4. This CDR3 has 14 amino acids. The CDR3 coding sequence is TGTGCCACAGTGGACAGGGCGAACACCGGGGAGCTGTTTTTT. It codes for CATVDRANTGELFF.

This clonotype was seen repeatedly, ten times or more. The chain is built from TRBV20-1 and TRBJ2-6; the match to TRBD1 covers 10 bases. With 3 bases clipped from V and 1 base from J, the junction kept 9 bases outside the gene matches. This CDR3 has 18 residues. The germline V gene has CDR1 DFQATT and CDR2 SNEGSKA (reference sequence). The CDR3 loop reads CSASPRGQGISGANVLTF. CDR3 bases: TGCAGTGCTAGCCCTAGGGGACAGGGGATATCTGGGGCCAACGTCCTGACTTTC.

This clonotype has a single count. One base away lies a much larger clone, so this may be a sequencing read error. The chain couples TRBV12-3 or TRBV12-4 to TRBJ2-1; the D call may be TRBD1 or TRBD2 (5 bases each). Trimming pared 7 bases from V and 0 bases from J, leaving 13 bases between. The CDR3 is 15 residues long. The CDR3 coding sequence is TGTGCCAGCATTTGGGACGTCAGCTCCTACAATGAGCAGTTCTTC. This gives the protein CASIWDVSSYNEQFF.

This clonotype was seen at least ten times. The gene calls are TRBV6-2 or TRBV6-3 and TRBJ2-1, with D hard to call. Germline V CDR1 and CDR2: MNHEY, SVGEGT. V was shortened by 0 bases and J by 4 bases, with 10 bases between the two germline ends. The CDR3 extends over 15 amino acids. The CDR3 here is CASSYSRTRYNEQFF. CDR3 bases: TGTGCCAGCAGTTACTCGAGAACCAGGTACAATGAGCAGTTCTTC.

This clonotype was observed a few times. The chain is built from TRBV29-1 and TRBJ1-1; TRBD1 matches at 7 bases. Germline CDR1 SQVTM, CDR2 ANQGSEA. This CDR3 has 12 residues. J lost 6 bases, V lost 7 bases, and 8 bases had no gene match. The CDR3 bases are TGCAGCGAACGGACAGGAGGCCCTGAAGCTTTCTTT. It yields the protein CSERTGGPEAFF.

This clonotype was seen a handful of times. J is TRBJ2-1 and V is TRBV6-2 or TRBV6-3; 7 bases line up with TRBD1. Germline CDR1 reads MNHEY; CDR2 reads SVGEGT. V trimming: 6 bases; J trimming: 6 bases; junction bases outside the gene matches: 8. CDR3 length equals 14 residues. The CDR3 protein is CASREGGELNEQFF. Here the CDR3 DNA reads TGTGCCAGCAGGGAAGGGGGCGAACTCAATGAGCAGTTCTTC.

CDR3 DNA sequence: TGTGCCAGCAGCTTGGAACTAGCGGGATTGAACACCGGGGAGCTGTTTTTT. The encoded protein is CASSLELAGLNTGELFF. The chain uses TRBV5-5 and TRBJ2-2; TRBD2 matches at 10 bases. Germline V gene sequence: CDR1 SGHKS, CDR2 YYEKEE (reference sequence). V was pared by 0 bases and J by 1 base, with 3 bases of the junction left unmatched. The CDR3 has 17 residues.

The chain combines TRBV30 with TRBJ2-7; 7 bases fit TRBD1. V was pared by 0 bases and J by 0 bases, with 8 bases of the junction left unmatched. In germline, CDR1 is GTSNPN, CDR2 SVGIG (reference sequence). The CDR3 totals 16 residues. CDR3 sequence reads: CAWSVHPDRPSYEQYF. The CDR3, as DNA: TGTGCCTGGAGTGTACACCCGGACAGGCCCTCCTACGAGCAGTACTTC.

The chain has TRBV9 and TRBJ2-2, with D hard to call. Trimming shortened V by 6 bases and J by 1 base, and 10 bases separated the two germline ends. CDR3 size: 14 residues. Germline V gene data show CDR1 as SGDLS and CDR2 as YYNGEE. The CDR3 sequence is CASTILGNTGELFF. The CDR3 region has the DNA TGTGCCAGCACTATTCTTGGGAACACCGGGGAGCTGTTTTTT.

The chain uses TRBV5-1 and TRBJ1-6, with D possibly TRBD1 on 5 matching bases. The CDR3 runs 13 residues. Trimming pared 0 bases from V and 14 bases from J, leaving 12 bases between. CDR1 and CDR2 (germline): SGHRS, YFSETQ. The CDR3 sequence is CASSLEPGGTLHF. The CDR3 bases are TGCGCCAGCAGCTTGGAGCCTGGGGGGACCCTCCACTTT.

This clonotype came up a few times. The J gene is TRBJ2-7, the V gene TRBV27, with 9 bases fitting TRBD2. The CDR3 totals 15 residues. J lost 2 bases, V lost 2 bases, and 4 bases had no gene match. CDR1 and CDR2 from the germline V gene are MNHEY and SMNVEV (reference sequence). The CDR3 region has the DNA TGTGCCAGCAGTTTACGGCTAGCGGGAACCTACGAGCAGTACTTC. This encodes CASSLRLAGTYEQYF.

The CDR3 loop is CASSFFTYNEQFF. In DNA, the CDR3 is TGTGCCAGCAGTTTTTTCACCTACAATGAGCAGTTCTTC. The chain employs TRBV3-1 and TRBJ2-1; D unclear. The CDR3 has 13 residues. Germline CDR1 is LGHDT and CDR2 is YNNKEL (reference sequence). Deletions cut 6 bases from V and 2 bases from J, with 8 bases between.

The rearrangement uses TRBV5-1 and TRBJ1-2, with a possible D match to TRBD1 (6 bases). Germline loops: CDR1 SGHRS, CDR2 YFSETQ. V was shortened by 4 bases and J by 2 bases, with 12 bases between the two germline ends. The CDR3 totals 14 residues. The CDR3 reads CASSPTQGNYGYTF. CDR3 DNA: TGCGCCAGCAGCCCGACGCAGGGGAACTATGGCTACACCTTC.

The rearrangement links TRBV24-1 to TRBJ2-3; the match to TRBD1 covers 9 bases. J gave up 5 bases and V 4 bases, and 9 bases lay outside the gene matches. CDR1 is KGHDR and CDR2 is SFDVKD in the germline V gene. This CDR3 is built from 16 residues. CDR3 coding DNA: TGTGCCACCAGTGACCCCGGGACAGGGAAGCGAGATACGCAGTATTTT. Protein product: CATSDPGTGKRDTQYF.

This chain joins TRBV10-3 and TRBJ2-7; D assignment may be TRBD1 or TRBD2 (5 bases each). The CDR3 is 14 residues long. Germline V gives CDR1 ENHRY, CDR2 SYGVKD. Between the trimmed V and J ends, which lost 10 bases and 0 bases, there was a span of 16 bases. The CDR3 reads CATRSGTDSYEQYF. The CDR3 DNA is TGTGCCACCCGTTCCGGGACGGACTCCTACGAGCAGTACTTC.

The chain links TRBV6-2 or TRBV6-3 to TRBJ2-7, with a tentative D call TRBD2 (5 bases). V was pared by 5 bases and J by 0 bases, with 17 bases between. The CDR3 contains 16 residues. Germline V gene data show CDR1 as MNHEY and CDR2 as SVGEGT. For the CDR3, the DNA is TGTGCCAGCAGTAACGATGGAGGACGCCGCTCCTACGAGCAGTACTTC. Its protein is CASSNDGGRRSYEQYF.

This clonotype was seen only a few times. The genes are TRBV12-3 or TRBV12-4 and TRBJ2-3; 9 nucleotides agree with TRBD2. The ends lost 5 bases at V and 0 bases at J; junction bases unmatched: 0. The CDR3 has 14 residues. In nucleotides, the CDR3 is TGTGCCAGCAGTAGCGGGAGGAGCACAGATACGCAGTATTTT. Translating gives CASSSGRSTDTQYF.

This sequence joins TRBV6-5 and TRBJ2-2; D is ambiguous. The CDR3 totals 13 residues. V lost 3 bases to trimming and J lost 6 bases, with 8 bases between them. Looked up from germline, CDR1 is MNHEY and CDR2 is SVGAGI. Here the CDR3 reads CASSYVAPGELFF. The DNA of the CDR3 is TGTGCCAGCAGTTATGTGGCCCCCGGGGAGCTGTTTTTT.

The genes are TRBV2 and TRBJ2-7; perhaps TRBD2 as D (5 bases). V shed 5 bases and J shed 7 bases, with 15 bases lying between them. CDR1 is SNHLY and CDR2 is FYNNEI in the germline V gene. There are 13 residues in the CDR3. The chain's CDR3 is CASSRGSLGEQYF. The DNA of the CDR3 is TGTGCCAGCAGTAGAGGGTCCTTAGGGGAGCAGTACTTC.

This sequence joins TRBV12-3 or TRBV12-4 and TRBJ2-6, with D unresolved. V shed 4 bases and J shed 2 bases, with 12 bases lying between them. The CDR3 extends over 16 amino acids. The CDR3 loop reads CASSSTSKTGANVLTF. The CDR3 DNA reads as TGTGCCAGCAGTTCCACCTCGAAAACTGGGGCCAACGTCCTGACTTTC.

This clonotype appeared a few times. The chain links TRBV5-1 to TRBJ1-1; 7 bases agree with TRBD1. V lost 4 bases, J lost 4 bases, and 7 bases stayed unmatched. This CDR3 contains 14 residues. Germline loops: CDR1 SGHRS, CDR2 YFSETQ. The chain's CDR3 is CASSERPGGTEAFF. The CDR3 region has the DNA TGCGCCAGCAGCGAACGACCAGGGGGCACTGAAGCTTTCTTT. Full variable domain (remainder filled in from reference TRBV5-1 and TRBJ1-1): KAGVTQTPRYLIKTRGQQVTLSCSPISGHRSVSWYQQTPGQGLQFLFEYFSETQRNKGNFPGRFSGRQFSNSRSEMNVSTLELGDSALYLCASSERPGGTEAFFGQGTRLTVV.

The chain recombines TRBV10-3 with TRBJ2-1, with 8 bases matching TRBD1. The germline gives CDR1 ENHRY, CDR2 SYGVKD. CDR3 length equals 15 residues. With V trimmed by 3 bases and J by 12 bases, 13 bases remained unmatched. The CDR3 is CAISDRTGTRSGQFF. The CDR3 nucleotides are TGTGCCATCAGTGACCGGACAGGGACGCGGTCCGGGCAGTTCTTC.

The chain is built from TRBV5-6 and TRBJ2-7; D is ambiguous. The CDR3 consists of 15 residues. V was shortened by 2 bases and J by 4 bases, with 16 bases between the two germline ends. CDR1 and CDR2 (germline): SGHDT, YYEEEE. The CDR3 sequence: CASSFTPTEAYEQYF. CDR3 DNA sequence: TGTGCCAGCAGCTTTACACCAACCGAGGCTTACGAGCAGTACTTC.

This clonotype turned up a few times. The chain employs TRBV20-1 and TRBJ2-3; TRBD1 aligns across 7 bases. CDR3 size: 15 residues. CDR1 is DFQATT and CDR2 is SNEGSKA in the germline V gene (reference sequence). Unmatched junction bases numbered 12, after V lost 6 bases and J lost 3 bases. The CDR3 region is CSALSGTVTTDTQYF. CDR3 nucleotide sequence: TGCAGTGCCCTGAGTGGGACAGTCACTACAGATACGCAGTATTTT.